Below, 14 T cell receptor beta chains from the same sample are listed, as sequenced in a study of beta chain features in type 1 diabetes. General observations from the study: Moderate but significant shortening of TCRB CDR3s was recorded in all four CD4+ subsets from Type 1 diabetes patients.

Which antigens these TCRs recognize remains unknown. Reverse transcribing all isolated RNA meant expressed TCRB transcripts were sequenced. TCRdb's copy holds only in-frame clones and misses some; the assay was immunoSEQ multiplex PCR. Of tens of thousands of clones listed, less than 55% are singletons. Specimen: Tregs from blood. The receptors come from a man aged 30 to 45 with type 1 diabetes.

The chain links TRBV15 to TRBJ2-3, with D uncertain. CDR3 size: 14 residues. V gave up 5 bases and J gave up 4 bases, with 13 bases separating them. Germline V lookup: CDR1 LNHNV, CDR2 YYDKDF (reference sequence). The CDR3 loop is CATSPRLDADTQYF. In DNA, the CDR3 is TGTGCCACCAGCCCACGGCTAGATGCAGATACGCAGTATTTT.

The table lists this clone with a few counts. This chain links TRBV30 with TRBJ1-5, with D possibly matching TRBD1 (5 bases). V was pared by 8 bases and J by 5 bases, with 13 bases between. Germline V CDR1 and CDR2: GTSNPN, SVGIG (reference sequence). The CDR3 is made up of 12 amino acids. The chain's CDR3 is CAGGNSDQPQHF. The CDR3 coding sequence is TGTGCCGGGGGGAACAGCGATCAGCCCCAGCATTTT.

This clone turned up a few times. The chain joins TRBV6-6 to TRBJ2-3, with 10 bases aligning to TRBD1. The ends lost 8 bases at V and 7 bases at J; junction bases unmatched: 12. Germline V gene lookup returns CDR1 MNHNY and CDR2 SVGAGI (reference sequence). The CDR3 spans 15 residues. The CDR3 sequence: CASSPGTGVLHTQYF. DNA for the CDR3: TGTGCCAGCTCCCCCGGGACAGGGGTTTTACATACGCAGTATTTT.

This chain uses TRBV28 with TRBJ2-1; D may be TRBD1 (6 bases). The CDR3 runs to 15 residues. CDR1 and CDR2 (germline): MDHEN, SYDVKM. V lost 6 bases and J lost 2, with 14 bases in between. CDR3 DNA: TGTGCCAGCAGCCCGTCGTGGGGGCCCTACAATGAGCAGTTCTTC. Translated, it gives CASSPSWGPYNEQFF. Drawing the rest from reference TRBV28 and TRBJ2-1, the complete variable domain is DVKVTQSSRYLVKRTGEKVFLECVQDMDHENMFWYRQDPGLGLRLIYFSYDVKMKEKGDIPEGYSVSREKKERFSLILESASTNQTSMYLCASSPSWGPYNEQFFGPGTRLTVL.

The chain's CDR3 is CASSPGSNRDQPQHF. The DNA for the CDR3 is TGTGCCAGCTCACCTGGGTCTAACAGGGATCAGCCCCAGCATTTT. The genes are TRBV18 and TRBJ1-5; the D gene is possibly TRBD1 (6 bases). Looked up from germline, CDR1 is KGHSH and CDR2 is LQKENI. Trimming took off 3 bases at V and 5 bases at J, with 14 bases between the two ends. This CDR3 contains 15 residues.

V and J are TRBV11-3 and TRBJ2-2; 10 bases match TRBD2. V gave up 2 bases and J gave up 7 bases; unmatched junction bases: 4. The germline V gene has CDR1 SGHNT and CDR2 YENEEA. This CDR3 contains 15 residues. The CDR3 reads CASSLSGRAVGELFF. Written as DNA, the CDR3 is TGTGCCAGCAGCTTAAGCGGGAGGGCCGTCGGGGAGCTGTTTTTT.

This sequence joins TRBV18 and TRBJ2-2; the D is unclear. This CDR3 spans 16 amino acids. CDR1 and CDR2 (germline): KGHSH, LQKENI. Trimming took off 4 bases at V and 2 bases at J, with 14 bases between the two ends. CDR3 residues: CASSQRNSENTGELFF. Written as DNA, the CDR3 is TGTGCCAGCTCACAAAGGAACAGTGAAAACACCGGGGAGCTGTTTTTT.

This rearrangement joins TRBV6-5 to TRBJ2-5; 7 bases are shared with TRBD2. CDR1 is MNHEY, CDR2 SVGAGI, per germline. The CDR3 loop spans 15 amino acids. V was pared by 2 bases and J by 4 bases, with 7 bases of the junction left unmatched. CDR3 loop: CASSYGGRGVETQYF. In nucleotides, the CDR3 is TGTGCCAGCAGTTACGGCGGGAGAGGCGTAGAGACCCAGTACTTC.

The rearrangement links TRBV4-1 to TRBJ1-1; 7 bases fit TRBD1. V dropped 0 bases and J dropped 3; count of bases not matched to a gene: 7. Germline assignment: CDR1 MGHRA and CDR2 YSYEKL. The CDR3 length is 16 residues. The CDR3 is CASSQDGFQGDTEAFF. CDR3 DNA sequence: TGCGCCAGCAGCCAAGATGGATTTCAGGGGGACACTGAAGCTTTCTTT.

V gene TRBV5-1 combines with J gene TRBJ2-2; D gene ambiguous. Germline V CDR1 and CDR2: SGHRS, YFSETQ. CDR3 length: 14 residues. Trimming shortened V by 2 bases and J by 8 bases, and 13 bases separated the two germline ends. The CDR3 region has the DNA TGCGCCAGCAGCTTATCGTTAAATCAGGGGGAGCTGTTTTTT. The encoded protein is CASSLSLNQGELFF. The full variable domain, in which reference TRBV5-1 and TRBJ2-2 provide the parts outside the CDR3, is KAGVTQTPRYLIKTRGQQVTLSCSPISGHRSVSWYQQTPGQGLQFLFEYFSETQRNKGNFPGRFSGRQFSNSRSEMNVSTLELGDSALYLCASSLSLNQGELFFGEGSRLTVL.

Of note for this clone: This CDR3 is also generated by other DNA sequences in the sample. The V gene is TRBV5-4, the J gene TRBJ2-2; possibly TRBD1 for D (6 bases). This CDR3 comprises 14 residues. Trimming took off 4 bases at V and 1 base at J, with 8 bases between the two ends. CDR1 and CDR2 (germline): SGHNT, YYREEE (reference sequence). DNA of the CDR3: TGTGCCAGCAGCCTGGGACAGAACACCGGGGAGCTGTTTTTT. Protein sequence: CASSLGQNTGELFF. Drawing the rest from reference TRBV5-4 and TRBJ2-2, the complete variable domain is ETGVTQSPTHLIKTRGQQVTLRCSSQSGHNTVSWYQQALGQGPQFIFQYYREEENGRGNFPPRFSGLQFPNYSSELNVNALELDDSALYLCASSLGQNTGELFFGEGSRLTVL.

This clone was found a few times. The chain employs TRBV10-3 and TRBJ2-1; 11 bases line up with TRBD2. Germline V gene data show CDR1 as ENHRY and CDR2 as SYGVKD. V shed 6 bases and J 8 bases; nucleotides not matched to a gene: 9. This CDR3 has 15 amino acids. The CDR3 nucleotides are TGTGCCATCAGCCTGGGACTAGCGGCTAAGGATGAGCAGTTCTTC. Residues: CAISLGLAAKDEQFF.

This clone appeared a single time. The limits of the CDR3 on the DNA are not certain, so only TCRdb's listed CDR3 is given. The CDR3 here is CGPCEGLMKNCFF. V and J are TRBV6-4 and TRBJ1-4. The CDR3 contains 13 residues when both ends are counted. Germline CDR1 and CDR2: MRHNA and SNTAGT.

The table lists this clone with a few counts. V is TRBV29-1 and J is TRBJ2-3; 9 nucleotides match TRBD2. V lost 7 bases to trimming and J lost 2 bases; unmatched junction nucleotides: 7. This CDR3 is 14 amino acids long. Germline V gene lookup returns CDR1 SQVTM and CDR2 ANQGSEA. CDR3 DNA: TGCAGCGGTGGTCGCGGGAGGGTCACAGATACGCAGTATTTT. Translation gives CSGGRGRVTDTQYF.